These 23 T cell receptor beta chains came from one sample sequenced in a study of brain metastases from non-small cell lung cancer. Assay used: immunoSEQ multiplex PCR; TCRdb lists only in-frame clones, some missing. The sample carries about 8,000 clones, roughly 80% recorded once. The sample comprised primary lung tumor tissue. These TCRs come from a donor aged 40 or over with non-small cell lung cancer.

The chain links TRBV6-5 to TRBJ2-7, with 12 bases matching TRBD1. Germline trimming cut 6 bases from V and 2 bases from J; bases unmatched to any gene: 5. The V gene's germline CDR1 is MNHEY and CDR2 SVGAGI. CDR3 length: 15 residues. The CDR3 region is CASSLRDRGPYEQYF. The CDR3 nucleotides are TGTGCCAGCAGCCTAAGGGACAGGGGGCCCTACGAGCAGTACTTC.

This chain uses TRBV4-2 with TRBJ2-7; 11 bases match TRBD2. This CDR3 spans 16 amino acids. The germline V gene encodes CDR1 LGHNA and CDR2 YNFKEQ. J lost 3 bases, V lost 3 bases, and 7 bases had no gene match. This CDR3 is CASSQGGGTSGYEQYF. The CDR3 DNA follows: TGTGCCAGCAGCCAGGGCGGGGGGACTAGCGGCTACGAGCAGTACTTC.

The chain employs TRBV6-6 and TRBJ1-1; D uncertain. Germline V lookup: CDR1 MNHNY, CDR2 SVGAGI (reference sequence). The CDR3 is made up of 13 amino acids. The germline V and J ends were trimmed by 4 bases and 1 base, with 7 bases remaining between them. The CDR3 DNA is TGTGCCAGCAGTTGGAATGGGAACACTGAAGCTTTCTTT. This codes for CASSWNGNTEAFF.

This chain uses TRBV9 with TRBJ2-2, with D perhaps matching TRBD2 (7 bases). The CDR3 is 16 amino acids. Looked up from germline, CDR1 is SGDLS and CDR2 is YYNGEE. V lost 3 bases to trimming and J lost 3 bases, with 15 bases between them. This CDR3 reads CASSAALGGDTGELFF. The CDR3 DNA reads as TGTGCCAGCAGCGCCGCTCTAGGGGGGGACACCGGGGAGCTGTTTTTT.

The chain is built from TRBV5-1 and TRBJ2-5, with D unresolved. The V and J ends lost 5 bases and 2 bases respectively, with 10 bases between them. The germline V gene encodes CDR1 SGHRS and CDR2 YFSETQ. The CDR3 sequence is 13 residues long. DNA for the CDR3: TGCGCCAGCAGGCGAGGTTCACAAGAGACCCAGTACTTC. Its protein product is CASRRGSQETQYF.

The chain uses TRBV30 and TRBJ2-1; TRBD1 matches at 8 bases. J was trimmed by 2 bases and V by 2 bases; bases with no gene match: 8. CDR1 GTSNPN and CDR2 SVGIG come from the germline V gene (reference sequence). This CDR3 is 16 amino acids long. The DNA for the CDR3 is TGTGCCTGGAGTTACCCCCCGACAGGGGCCTACAATGAGCAGTTCTTC. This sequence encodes CAWSYPPTGAYNEQFF.

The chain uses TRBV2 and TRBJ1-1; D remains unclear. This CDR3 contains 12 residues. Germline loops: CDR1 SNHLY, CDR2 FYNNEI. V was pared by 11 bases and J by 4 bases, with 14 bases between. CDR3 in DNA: TGTGCCCGACAAGGTCTGGGCACTGAAGCTTTCTTT. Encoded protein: CARQGLGTEAFF.

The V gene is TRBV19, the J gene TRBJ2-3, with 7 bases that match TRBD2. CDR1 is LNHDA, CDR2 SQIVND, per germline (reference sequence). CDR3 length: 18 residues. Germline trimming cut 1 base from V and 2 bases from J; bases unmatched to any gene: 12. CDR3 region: CASSIGFLSGATTDTQYF. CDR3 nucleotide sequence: TGTGCCAGTAGTATAGGTTTTTTGAGCGGGGCTACCACAGATACGCAGTATTTT. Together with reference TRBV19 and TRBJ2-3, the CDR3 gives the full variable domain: DGGITQSPKYLFRKEGQNVTLSCEQNLNHDAMYWYRQDPGQGLRLIYYSQIVNDFQKGDIAEGYSVSREKKESFPLTVTSAQKNPTAFYLCASSIGFLSGATTDTQYFGPGTRLTVL.

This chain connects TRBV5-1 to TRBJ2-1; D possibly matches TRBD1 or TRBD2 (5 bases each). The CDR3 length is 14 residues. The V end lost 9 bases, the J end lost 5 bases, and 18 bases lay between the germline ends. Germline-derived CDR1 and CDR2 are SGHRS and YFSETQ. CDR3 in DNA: TGCGCCACCCGCCTCACCGGGGCAGACAATGAGCAGTTCTTC. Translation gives CATRLTGADNEQFF. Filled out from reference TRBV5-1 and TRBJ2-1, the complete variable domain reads KAGVTQTPRYLIKTRGQQVTLSCSPISGHRSVSWYQQTPGQGLQFLFEYFSETQRNKGNFPGRFSGRQFSNSRSEMNVSTLELGDSALYLCATRLTGADNEQFFGPGTRLTVL.

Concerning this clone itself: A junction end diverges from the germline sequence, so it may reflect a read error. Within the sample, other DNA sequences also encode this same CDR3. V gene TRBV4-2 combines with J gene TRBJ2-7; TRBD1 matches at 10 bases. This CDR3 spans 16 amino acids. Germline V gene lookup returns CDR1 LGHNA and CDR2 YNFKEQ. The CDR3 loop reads CASSQDPGQGWDEQYF. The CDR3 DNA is TGTGCTAGCAGCCAAGATCCGGGACAGGGGTGGGACGAGCAGTACTTC.

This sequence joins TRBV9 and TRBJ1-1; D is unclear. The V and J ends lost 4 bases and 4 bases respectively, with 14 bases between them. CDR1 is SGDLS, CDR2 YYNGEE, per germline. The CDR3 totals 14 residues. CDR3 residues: CASSSQSGGTEAFF. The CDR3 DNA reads TGTGCCAGCAGCTCCCAGAGTGGAGGCACTGAAGCTTTCTTT.

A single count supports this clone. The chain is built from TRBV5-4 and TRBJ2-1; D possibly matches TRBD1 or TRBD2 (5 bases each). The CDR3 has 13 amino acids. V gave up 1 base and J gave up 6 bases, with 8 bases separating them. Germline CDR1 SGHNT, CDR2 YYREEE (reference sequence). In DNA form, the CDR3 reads TGTGCCAGCAGCTTGAAGGGGAGCAATGAGCAGTTCTTC. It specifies CASSLKGSNEQFF.

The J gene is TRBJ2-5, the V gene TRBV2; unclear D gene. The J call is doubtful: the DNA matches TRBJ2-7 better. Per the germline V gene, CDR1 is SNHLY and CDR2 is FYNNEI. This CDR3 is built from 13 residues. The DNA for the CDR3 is TGTGCCAGCAGTGTCTCCTCTTACTACGAGCAGTACTTC. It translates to CASSVSSYYEQYF.

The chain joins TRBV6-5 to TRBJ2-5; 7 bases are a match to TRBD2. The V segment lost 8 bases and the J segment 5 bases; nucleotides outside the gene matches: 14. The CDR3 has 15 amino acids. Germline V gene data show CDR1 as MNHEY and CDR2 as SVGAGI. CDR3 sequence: CASQGVFGGGETQYF. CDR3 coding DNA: TGTGCCAGCCAAGGTGTATTTGGGGGAGGGGAGACCCAGTACTTC.

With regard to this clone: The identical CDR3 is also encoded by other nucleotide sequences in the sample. Here the CDR3 reads CASSFPPQGYYGYTF. The CDR3 DNA reads as TGTGCCAGCAGTTTCCCTCCCCAAGGATACTATGGCTACACCTTC. This chain links TRBV28 with TRBJ1-2; D remains ambiguous. The CDR3 totals 15 residues. The V and J ends lost 3 bases and 3 bases respectively, with 14 bases between them. CDR1 is MDHEN, CDR2 SYDVKM, per germline.

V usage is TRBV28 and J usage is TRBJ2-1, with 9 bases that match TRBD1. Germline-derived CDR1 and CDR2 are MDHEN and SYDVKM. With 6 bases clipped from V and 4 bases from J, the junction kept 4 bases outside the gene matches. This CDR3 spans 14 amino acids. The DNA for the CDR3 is TGTGCCAGCAGCTATGGGACAGGGTACAATGAGCAGTTCTTC. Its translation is CASSYGTGYNEQFF.

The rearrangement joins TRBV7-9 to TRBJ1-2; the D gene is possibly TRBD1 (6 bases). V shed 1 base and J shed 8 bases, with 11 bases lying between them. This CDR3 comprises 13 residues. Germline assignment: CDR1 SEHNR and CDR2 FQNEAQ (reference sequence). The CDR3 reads CASSLDQGSGYTF. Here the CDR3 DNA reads TGTGCCAGCAGCTTAGATCAGGGGAGCGGCTACACCTTC. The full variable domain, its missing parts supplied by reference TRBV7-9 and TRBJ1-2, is DTGVSQNPRHKITKRGQNVTFRCDPISEHNRLYWYRQTLGQGPEFLTYFQNEAQLEKSRLLSDRFSAERPKGSFSTLEIQRTEQGDSAMYLCASSLDQGSGYTFGSGTRLTVV.

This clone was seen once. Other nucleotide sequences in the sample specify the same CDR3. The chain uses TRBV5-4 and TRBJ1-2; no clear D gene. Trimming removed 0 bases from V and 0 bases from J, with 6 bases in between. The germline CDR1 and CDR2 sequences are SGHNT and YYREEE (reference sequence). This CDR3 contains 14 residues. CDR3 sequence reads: CASSLAGPNYGYTF. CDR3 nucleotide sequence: TGTGCCAGCAGCTTGGCGGGCCCTAACTATGGCTACACCTTC.

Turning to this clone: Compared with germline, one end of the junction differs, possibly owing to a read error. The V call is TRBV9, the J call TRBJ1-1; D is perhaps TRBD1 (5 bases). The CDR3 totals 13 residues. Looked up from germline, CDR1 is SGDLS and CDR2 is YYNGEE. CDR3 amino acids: CASSVGGNSEAFF. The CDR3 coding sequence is TGTGCCAGCAGCGTAGGGGGGAACTCTGAAGCTTTCTTT. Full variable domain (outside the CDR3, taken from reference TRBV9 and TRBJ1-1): DSGVTQTPKHLITATGQRVTLRCSPRSGDLSVYWYQQSLDQGLQFLIQYYNGEERAKGNILERFSAQQFPDLHSELNLSSLELGDSALYFCASSVGGNSEAFFGQGTRLTVV.

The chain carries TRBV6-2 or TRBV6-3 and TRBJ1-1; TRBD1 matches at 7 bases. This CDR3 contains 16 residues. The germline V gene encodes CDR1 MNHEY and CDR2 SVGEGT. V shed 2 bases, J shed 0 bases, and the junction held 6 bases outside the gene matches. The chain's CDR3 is CASSYRGRLMNTEAFF. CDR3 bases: TGTGCCAGCAGTTACAGGGGGCGGCTTATGAACACTGAAGCTTTCTTT.

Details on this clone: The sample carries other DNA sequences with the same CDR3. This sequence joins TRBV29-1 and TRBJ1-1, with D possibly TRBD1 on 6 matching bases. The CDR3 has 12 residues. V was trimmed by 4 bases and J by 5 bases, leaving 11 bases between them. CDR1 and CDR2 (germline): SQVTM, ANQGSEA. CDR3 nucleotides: TGCAGCGTTGCAACAGGGACTACTGAAGCTTTCTTT. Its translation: CSVATGTTEAFF.

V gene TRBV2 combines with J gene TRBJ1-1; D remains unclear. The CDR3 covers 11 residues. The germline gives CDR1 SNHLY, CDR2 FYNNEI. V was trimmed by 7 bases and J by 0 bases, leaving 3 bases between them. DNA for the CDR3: TGTGCCAGCATGATGAACACTGAAGCTTTCTTT. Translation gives CASMMNTEAFF.

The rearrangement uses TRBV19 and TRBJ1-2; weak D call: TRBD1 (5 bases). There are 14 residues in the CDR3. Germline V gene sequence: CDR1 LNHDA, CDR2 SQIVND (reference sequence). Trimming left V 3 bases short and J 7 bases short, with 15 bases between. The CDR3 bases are TGTGCCAGTAGTATGTCCAGGGAGAGGTCTGGCTACACCTTC. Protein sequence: CASSMSRERSGYTF.